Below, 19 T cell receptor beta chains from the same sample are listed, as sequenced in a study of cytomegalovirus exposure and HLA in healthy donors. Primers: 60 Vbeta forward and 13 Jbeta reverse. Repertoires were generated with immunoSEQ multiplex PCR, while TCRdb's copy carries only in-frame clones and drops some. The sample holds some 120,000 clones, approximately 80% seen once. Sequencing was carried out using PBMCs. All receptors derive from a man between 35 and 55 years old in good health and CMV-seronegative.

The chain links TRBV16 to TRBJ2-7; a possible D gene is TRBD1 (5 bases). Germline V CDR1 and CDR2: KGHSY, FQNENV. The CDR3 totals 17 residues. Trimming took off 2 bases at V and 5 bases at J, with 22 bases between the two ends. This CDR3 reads CASSQQPVRVGGHEQYF. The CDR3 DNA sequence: TGTGCCAGCAGCCAACAACCCGTCAGGGTTGGTGGCCACGAGCAGTACTTC. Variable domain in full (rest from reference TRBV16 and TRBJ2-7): GEEVAQTPKHLVRGEGQKAKLYCAPIKGHSYVFWYQQVLKNEFKFLISFQNENVFDETGMPKERFSAKCLPNSPCSLEIQATKLEDSAVYFCASSQQPVRVGGHEQYFGPGTRLTVT.

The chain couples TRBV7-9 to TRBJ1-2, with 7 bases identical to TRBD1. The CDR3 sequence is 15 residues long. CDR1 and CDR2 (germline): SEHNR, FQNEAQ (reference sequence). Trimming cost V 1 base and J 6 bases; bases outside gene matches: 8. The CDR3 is CASSLETGSIDGYTF. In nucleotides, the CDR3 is TGTGCCAGCAGCTTAGAGACAGGGTCGATCGATGGCTACACCTTC.

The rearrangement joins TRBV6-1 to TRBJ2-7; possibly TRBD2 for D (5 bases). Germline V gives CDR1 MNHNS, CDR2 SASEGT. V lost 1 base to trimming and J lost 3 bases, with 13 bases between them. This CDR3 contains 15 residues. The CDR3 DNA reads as TGTGCCAGCAGTGAAGAGACCAGGACTCGCTACGAGCAGTACTTC. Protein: CASSEETRTRYEQYF.

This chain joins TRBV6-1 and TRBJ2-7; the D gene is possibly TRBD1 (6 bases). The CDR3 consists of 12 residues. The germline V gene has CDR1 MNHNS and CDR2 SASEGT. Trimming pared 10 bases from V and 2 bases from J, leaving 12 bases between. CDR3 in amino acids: CATKQGPYEQYF. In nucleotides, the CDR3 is TGTGCCACAAAACAGGGCCCCTACGAGCAGTACTTC.

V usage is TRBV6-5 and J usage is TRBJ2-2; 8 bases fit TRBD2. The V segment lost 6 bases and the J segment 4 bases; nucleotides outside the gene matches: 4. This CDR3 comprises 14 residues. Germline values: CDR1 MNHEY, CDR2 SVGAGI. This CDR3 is CASRPSGPTGELFF. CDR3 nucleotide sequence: TGTGCCAGCAGACCTAGCGGGCCCACCGGGGAGCTGTTTTTT.

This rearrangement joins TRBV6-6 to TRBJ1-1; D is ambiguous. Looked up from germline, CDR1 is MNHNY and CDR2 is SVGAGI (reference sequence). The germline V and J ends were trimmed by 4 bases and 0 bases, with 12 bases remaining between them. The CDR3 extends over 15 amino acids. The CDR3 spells CASSLDADLNTEAFF. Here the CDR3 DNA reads TGTGCCAGCAGTTTAGATGCCGACTTGAACACTGAAGCTTTCTTT.

CDR3 amino acids: CSGLDSGGGYTF. In DNA, the CDR3 is TGCAGCGGTCTAGACAGTGGAGGGGGCTACACCTTC. J is TRBJ1-2 and V is TRBV29-1; possibly TRBD1 for D (5 bases). The CDR3 sequence is 12 residues long. The germline V and J ends were trimmed by 7 bases and 8 bases, with 17 bases remaining between them. Germline lookup yields CDR1 SQVTM and CDR2 ANQGSEA. Full variable domain (remainder filled in from reference TRBV29-1 and TRBJ1-2): SAVISQKPSRDICQRGTSLTIQCQVDSQVTMMFWYRQQPGQSLTLIATANQGSEATYESGFVIDKFPISRPNLTFSTLTVSNMSPEDSSIYLCSGLDSGGGYTFGSGTRLTVV.

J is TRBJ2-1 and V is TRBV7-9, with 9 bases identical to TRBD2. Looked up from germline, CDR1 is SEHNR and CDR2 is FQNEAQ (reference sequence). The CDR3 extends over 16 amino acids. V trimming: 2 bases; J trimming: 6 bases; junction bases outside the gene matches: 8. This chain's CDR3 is CASSLMGLAGPNEQFF. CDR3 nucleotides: TGTGCCAGCAGCTTAATGGGTCTAGCGGGGCCCAATGAGCAGTTCTTC.

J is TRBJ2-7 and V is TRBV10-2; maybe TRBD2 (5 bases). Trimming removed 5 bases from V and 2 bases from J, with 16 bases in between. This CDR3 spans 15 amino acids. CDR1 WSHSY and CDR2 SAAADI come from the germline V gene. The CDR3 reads CASSRASDSTYEQYF. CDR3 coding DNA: TGCGCCAGCAGTCGGGCCTCGGACTCCACCTACGAGCAGTACTTC.

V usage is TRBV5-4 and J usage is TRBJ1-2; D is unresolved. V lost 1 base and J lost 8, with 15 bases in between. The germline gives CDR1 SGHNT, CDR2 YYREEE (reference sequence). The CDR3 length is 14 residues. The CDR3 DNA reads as TGTGCCAGCAGCTTGCAACAGAGGGTAGACGGCTACACCTTC. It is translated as CASSLQQRVDGYTF.

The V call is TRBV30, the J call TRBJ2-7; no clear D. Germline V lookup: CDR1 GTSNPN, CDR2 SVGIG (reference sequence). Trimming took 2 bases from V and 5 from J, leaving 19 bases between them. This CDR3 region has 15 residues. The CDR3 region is CAWSHLGARDHEQYF. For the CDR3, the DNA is TGTGCCTGGAGTCACCTAGGTGCGCGAGACCACGAGCAGTACTTC.

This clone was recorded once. This CDR3 is CASSPRGGRGDTQYF. As DNA, the CDR3 is TGTGCCAGCAGCCCACGGGGGGGGCGGGGAGATACGCAGTATTTT. The chain employs TRBV7-2 and TRBJ2-3; 8 bases match TRBD2. This CDR3 spans 15 amino acids. J gave up 5 bases and V 5 bases, and 9 bases lay outside the gene matches. Germline V lookup: CDR1 SGHTA, CDR2 FQGNSA.

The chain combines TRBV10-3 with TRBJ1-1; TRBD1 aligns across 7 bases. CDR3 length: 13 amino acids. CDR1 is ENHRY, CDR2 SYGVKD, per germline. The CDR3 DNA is TGTGCTAGTCGCAAGGGGGCCTCTTCAGAAGCTTTCTTT. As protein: CASRKGASSEAFF.

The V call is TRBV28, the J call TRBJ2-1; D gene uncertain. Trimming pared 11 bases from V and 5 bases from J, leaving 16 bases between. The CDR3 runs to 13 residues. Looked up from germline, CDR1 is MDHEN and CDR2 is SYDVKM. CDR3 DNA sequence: TGTGCCTCGAACCCTGCTACGGACAATGAGCAGTTCTTC. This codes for CASNPATDNEQFF.

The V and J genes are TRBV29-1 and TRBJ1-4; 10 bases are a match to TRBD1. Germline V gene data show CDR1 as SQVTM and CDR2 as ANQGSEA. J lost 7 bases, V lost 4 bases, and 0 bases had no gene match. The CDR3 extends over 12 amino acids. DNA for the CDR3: TGCAGCGTTGGGACAGGGGGTGAAAAACTGTTTTTT. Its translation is CSVGTGGEKLFF.

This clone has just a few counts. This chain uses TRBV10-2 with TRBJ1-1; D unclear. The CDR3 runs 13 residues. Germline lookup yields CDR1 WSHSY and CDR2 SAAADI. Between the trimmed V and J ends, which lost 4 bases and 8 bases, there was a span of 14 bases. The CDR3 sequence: CASSALGSGEAFF. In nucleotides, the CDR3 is TGCGCCAGCAGTGCTCTTGGTTCCGGGGAAGCTTTCTTT.

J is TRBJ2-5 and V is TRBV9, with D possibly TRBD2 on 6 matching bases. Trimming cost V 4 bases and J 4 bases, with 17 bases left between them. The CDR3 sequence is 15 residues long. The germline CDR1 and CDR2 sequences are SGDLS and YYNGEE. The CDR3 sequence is CASSTRLGDRETQYF. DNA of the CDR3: TGTGCCAGCAGCACGCGACTAGGAGACAGAGAGACCCAGTACTTC.

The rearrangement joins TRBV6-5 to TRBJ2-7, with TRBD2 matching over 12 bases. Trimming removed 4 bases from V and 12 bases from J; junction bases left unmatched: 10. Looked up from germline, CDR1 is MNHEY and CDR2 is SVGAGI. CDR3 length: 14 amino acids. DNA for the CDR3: TGTGCCAGCAGTTCGGGACTAGCGGGTGGGTGGTTGTACTTC. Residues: CASSSGLAGGWLYF.

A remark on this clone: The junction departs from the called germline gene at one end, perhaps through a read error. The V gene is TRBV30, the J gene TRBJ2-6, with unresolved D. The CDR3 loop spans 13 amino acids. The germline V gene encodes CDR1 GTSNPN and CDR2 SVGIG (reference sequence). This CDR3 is CAWRASWANGLTF. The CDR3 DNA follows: TGTGCCTGGAGGGCCTCTTGGGCCAACGGCCTGACTTTC.